Listed below are T cell receptor beta chains from one sample, sequenced in a study of blood T cell repertoires in COVID-19. Produced via immunoSEQ multiplex PCR; TCRdb's table is partial and in-frame only. Of about 120,000 clones in the sample, under 80% were seen once. Input material: peripheral blood. The source is a man aged 50 or older with acute or convalescent COVID-19. The CDR3 runs from the conserved cysteine through the conserved F or W. The order of the fields is D gene, clone size, CDR3 length, J gene, V gene, CDR3 protein, CDR3 DNA. The D gene is left open where the match is weak. Only part of the rows carry a size: once, few, many, or a class if the clone is expanded.

TRBD1,-,14,TRBJ2-5,TRBV4-2,CASSQVDRQETQYF,TGTGCCAGCAGCCAAGTGGACAGGCAAGAGACCCAGTACTTC
-,-,13,TRBJ1-4,TRBV30,CAWSNRGQGKLFF,TGTGCCTGGAGTAACCGGGGACAAGGAAAACTGTTTTTT
TRBD1,few,15,TRBJ1-2,TRBV5-6,CASSPGTGADYGYTF,TGTGCCAGCAGCCCCGGGACAGGGGCGGACTATGGCTACACCTTC
TRBD1,-,14,TRBJ1-2,TRBV5-1,CASSSGQANYGYTF,TGCGCCAGCAGCTCAGGACAGGCTAACTATGGCTACACCTTC
-,-,15,TRBJ1-5,TRBV6-5,CASSYSQYSNQPQHF,TGTGCCAGCAGTTACTCTCAGTATAGCAATCAGCCCCAGCATTTT
-,once,13,TRBJ2-7,TRBV7-9,CASSGGSSYEQYF,TGTGCCAGCTCCGGAGGCAGCTCCTACGAGCAGTACTTC
-,-,14,TRBJ2-1,TRBV4-2,CASSSLTSINEQFF,TGTGCCAGCAGCTCCCTGACTAGTATAAATGAGCAGTTCTTC
-,-,15,TRBJ1-5,TRBV28,CASSWQETVNQPQHF,TGTGCCAGCAGTTGGCAGGAAACGGTCAATCAGCCCCAGCATTTT
TRBD1,few,15,TRBJ1-2,TRBV7-3,CASSPGGQGAGGYTF,TGTGCCAGCAGCCCAGGGGGGCAGGGGGCGGGCGGCTACACCTTC
-,-,14,TRBJ2-3,TRBV5-6,CASSLAPRTDTQYF,TGTGCCAGCAGCTTGGCTCCTAGAACAGATACGCAGTATTTT
-,-,13,TRBJ2-7,TRBV27,CASSSLMAVEQYF,TGTGCCAGCAGTTCATTGATGGCGGTCGAGCAGTACTTC
TRBD2,-,14,TRBJ2-5,TRBV2,CASSEAGVTETQYF,TGTGCCAGCAGTGAGGCGGGGGTGACAGAGACCCAGTACTTC
-,-,16,TRBJ1-6,TRBV27,CASSLTPRGVGSPLHF,TGTGCCAGCAGTTTAACCCCCCGGGGAGTGGGTTCACCCCTCCACTTT
TRBD2,-,14,TRBJ2-5,TRBV28,CASIVGGSQETQYF,TGTGCCAGCATCGTGGGGGGGAGTCAAGAGACCCAGTACTTC
-,-,14,TRBJ2-7,TRBV5-1,CASSLASTSYEQYF,TGCGCCAGCAGCTTGGCTAGCACATCCTACGAGCAGTACTTC
-,-,15,TRBJ1-6,TRBV7-3,CASSSRGRGNSPLHF,TGTGCCAGCAGTTCCAGGGGACGTGGAAATTCACCCCTCCACTTT
TRBD1,-,13,TRBJ2-5,TRBV5-6,CASSPTGGETQYF,TGTGCCAGCAGCCCGACAGGGGGAGAGACCCAGTACTTC
-,few,13,TRBJ1-5,TRBV3-1/TRBV3-2,CASSQSLDQPQHF,TGTGCCAGCAGCCAAAGCCTCGATCAGCCCCAGCATTTT
-,once,15,TRBJ2-4,TRBV19,CASNPPLLAKNIQYF,TGTGCCAGTAACCCCCCCCTACTAGCCAAAAACATTCAGTACTTC
TRBD1,once,14,TRBJ1-2,TRBV7-9,CASGVPETGAGYTF,TGTGCCAGCGGAGTTCCCGAGACAGGGGCCGGCTACACCTTC
-,-,13,TRBJ1-5,TRBV24-1,CATRQGSLQPQHF,TGTGCCACCCGGCAGGGAAGTCTTCAGCCCCAGCATTTT
-,-,16,TRBJ1-1,TRBV3-1/TRBV3-2,CASSQDRQGVATEAFF,TGTGCCAGCAGCCAAGATCGCCAGGGTGTAGCAACTGAAGCTTTCTTT
TRBD1,-,15,TRBJ1-4,TRBV2,CASSEEGTGAEKLFF,TGTGCCAGCAGTGAAGAAGGGACAGGGGCCGAAAAACTGTTTTTT
-,-,12,TRBJ2-7,TRBV12-3/TRBV12-4,CASSSEALEQYF,TGTGCCAGCAGCTCCGAGGCTCTCGAGCAGTACTTC
TRBD2,-,15,TRBJ2-2,TRBV5-1,CASTPSAGLDGELFF,TGCGCCAGCACTCCATCAGCGGGATTGGACGGGGAGCTGTTTTTT
-,-,13,TRBJ2-5,TRBV10-2,CASSDGLGETQYF,TGCGCCAGCAGTGATGGATTGGGCGAGACCCAGTACTTC
TRBD1,-,14,TRBJ1-2,TRBV29-1,CSVDDRDGPYGYTF,TGCAGCGTTGACGACAGGGATGGCCCCTATGGCTACACCTTC
-,-,13,TRBJ1-3,TRBV5-6,CASSLPSGNTIYF,TGTGCCAGCAGCTTGCCGTCTGGAAACACCATATATTTT
TRBD2,-,18,TRBJ2-3,TRBV5-1,CASSPGDSGVRGTDTQYF,TGCGCCAGCAGCCCTGGGGATAGCGGGGTTCGCGGCACAGATACGCAGTATTTT
-,-,13,TRBJ2-5,TRBV5-6,CASSLDRAGTQYF,TGTGCCAGCAGCTTGGACAGGGCGGGGACCCAGTACTTC
TRBD1,-,17,TRBJ2-1,TRBV7-9,CASSPLRDRATYNEQFF,TGTGCCAGCAGCCCGCTAAGGGACAGGGCAACCTACAATGAGCAGTTCTTC
TRBD1,-,15,TRBJ2-7,TRBV7-9,CASSPRTGASYEQYF,TGTGCCAGCAGCCCTAGGACAGGGGCGTCCTACGAGCAGTACTTC
TRBD1,-,17,TRBJ1-5,TRBV13,CASSLGQGQGGNQPQHF,TGTGCCAGCAGCTTAGGCCAGGGACAGGGTGGCAATCAGCCCCAGCATTTT
TRBD2,-,14,TRBJ2-1,TRBV7-3,CASSLSGGQNEQFF,TGTGCCAGCAGCTTATCGGGGGGGCAAAATGAGCAGTTCTTC
-,few,12,TRBJ2-5,TRBV24-1,CATSSSTGTQYF,TGTGCCACCAGTTCGTCGACAGGGACCCAGTACTTC